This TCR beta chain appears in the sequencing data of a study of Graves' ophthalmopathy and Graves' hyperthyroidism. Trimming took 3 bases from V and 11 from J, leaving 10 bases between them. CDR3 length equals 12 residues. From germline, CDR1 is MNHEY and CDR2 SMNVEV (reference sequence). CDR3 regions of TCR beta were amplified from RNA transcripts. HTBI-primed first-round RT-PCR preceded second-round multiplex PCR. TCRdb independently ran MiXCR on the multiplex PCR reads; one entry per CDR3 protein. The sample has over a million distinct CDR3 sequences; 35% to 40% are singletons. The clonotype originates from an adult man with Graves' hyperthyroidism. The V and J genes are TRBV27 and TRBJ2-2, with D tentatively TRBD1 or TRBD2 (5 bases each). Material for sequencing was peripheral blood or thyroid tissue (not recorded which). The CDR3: CASSFLGRELFF. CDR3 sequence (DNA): TGTGCCAGCAGTTTTCTGGGACGTGAGCTGTTTTTT.